These 11 T cell receptor beta chains originate from one sample sequenced in a study of blood T cell repertoires in COVID-19. Using immunoSEQ multiplex PCR, the repertoire was profiled, and TCRdb retains in-frame clones only, with some absent. This table holds under 400,000 clones, approximately 89% found once. What was sequenced was peripheral blood. These receptors came from a woman in her thirties with COVID-19, enrolled during active disease.

J is TRBJ2-6 and V is TRBV9, with TRBD2 as a possible D gene (6 bases). The V and J ends lost 4 bases and 0 bases respectively, with 20 bases between them. This CDR3 contains 19 residues. The germline CDR1 and CDR2 sequences are SGDLS and YYNGEE. CDR3 coding DNA: TGTGCCAGCAGCTCATCAATCGGGACTGACCGCTCTGGGGCCAACGTCCTGACTTTC. As protein: CASSSSIGTDRSGANVLTF.

The V and J genes are TRBV24-1 and TRBJ2-5; TRBD1 is a possible D gene (6 bases). This CDR3 contains 17 residues. Between the trimmed V and J ends, which lost 3 bases and 7 bases, there was a span of 23 bases. CDR1 and CDR2 (germline): KGHDR, SFDVKD. CDR3 sequence: CATSDAQLGAPSVTQYF. The CDR3 DNA reads TGTGCCACCAGTGATGCCCAGTTGGGGGCGCCAAGTGTGACCCAGTACTTC.

The chain employs TRBV15 and TRBJ1-2; D unclear. Per the germline V gene, CDR1 is LNHNV and CDR2 is YYDKDF (reference sequence). V was cut by 0 bases and J by 8 bases, with 13 bases left in between. CDR3 length: 14 amino acids. CDR3 coding DNA: TGTGCCACCAGCAGAGAAGAGGTGGCCGGGGGCTACACCTTC. This codes for CATSREEVAGGYTF.

In regard to this clone: The same CDR3 is also encoded by other DNA sequences in this sample. V and J are TRBV7-9 and TRBJ2-5, with D unresolved. The V and J ends lost 4 bases and 1 base respectively, with 10 bases between them. This CDR3 contains 14 residues. Germline CDR1 SEHNR, CDR2 FQNEAQ (reference sequence). This CDR3 reads CASSSPGFQETQYF. The CDR3 DNA is TGTGCCAGCAGCTCCCCCGGGTTCCAAGAGACCCAGTACTTC.

The chain carries TRBV2 and TRBJ2-2, with D tentatively TRBD2 (6 bases). The CDR3 is 13 residues long. Per the germline V gene, CDR1 is SNHLY and CDR2 is FYNNEI. The V and J ends lost 7 bases and 9 bases respectively, with 15 bases between them. In DNA form, the CDR3 reads TGTGCCAGCACGGTTAGCGGCGGCTGGGAGCTGTTTTTT. Its protein is CASTVSGGWELFF.

The chain employs TRBV6-1 and TRBJ1-5; no definite D call. Deletions cut 2 bases from V and 5 bases from J, with 10 bases between. The CDR3 length is 14 residues. Germline loops: CDR1 MNHNS, CDR2 SASEGT. Here the CDR3 reads CASSEYSGDQPQHF. CDR3 nucleotides: TGTGCCAGCAGTGAATATTCAGGCGATCAGCCCCAGCATTTT.

V and J are TRBV24-1 and TRBJ2-2; 8 nucleotides agree with TRBD2. The CDR3 is 16 amino acids. V shed 3 bases and J 8 bases; nucleotides not matched to a gene: 10. Per the germline V gene, CDR1 is KGHDR and CDR2 is SFDVKD. CDR3 sequence: CATSDGRLASLGELFF. CDR3 nucleotides: TGTGCCACCAGTGATGGCAGACTAGCGTCGTTAGGGGAGCTGTTTTTT.

The J gene is TRBJ1-2, the V gene TRBV19, with 7 nucleotides matching TRBD1. The trim removed 6 bases at V and 4 bases at J, leaving 8 bases unmatched. CDR1 is LNHDA and CDR2 is SQIVND in the germline V gene (reference sequence). There are 14 residues in the CDR3. In DNA form, the CDR3 reads TGTGCCAGTAGCCCCACCACAGGGGCCTATGGCTACACCTTC. Amino acid sequence: CASSPTTGAYGYTF. Full variable domain (outside the CDR3, taken from reference TRBV19 and TRBJ1-2): DGGITQSPKYLFRKEGQNVTLSCEQNLNHDAMYWYRQDPGQGLRLIYYSQIVNDFQKGDIAEGYSVSREKKESFPLTVTSAQKNPTAFYLCASSPTTGAYGYTFGSGTRLTVV.

This chain joins TRBV4-1 and TRBJ2-7, with 9 bases that match TRBD1. Germline lookup yields CDR1 MGHRA and CDR2 YSYEKL. The CDR3 contains 12 residues. V gave up 3 bases and J gave up 6 bases; unmatched junction bases: 0. The chain's CDR3 is CASSQTGGEQYF. The CDR3 bases are TGCGCCAGCAGCCAGACAGGGGGCGAGCAGTACTTC.

V is TRBV7-2 and J is TRBJ1-1; 7 nucleotides agree with TRBD1. The CDR3 is 14 amino acids. The V segment lost 2 bases and the J segment 2 bases; nucleotides outside the gene matches: 2. The germline V gene has CDR1 SGHTA and CDR2 FQGNSA. This CDR3 reads CASSLYRGNTEAFF. CDR3 DNA sequence: TGTGCCAGCAGCTTATACAGGGGAAACACTGAAGCTTTCTTT. Full variable domain (rest looked up from reference TRBV7-2 and TRBJ1-1): GAGVSQSPSNKVTEKGKDVELRCDPISGHTALYWYRQSLGQGLEFLIYFQGNSAPDKSGLPSDRFSAERTGGSVSTLTIQRTQQEDSAVYLCASSLYRGNTEAFFGQGTRLTVV.

This clone came up a few times. V gene TRBV18 combines with J gene TRBJ2-7, with TRBD2 as a possible D gene (6 bases). Germline-derived CDR1 and CDR2 are KGHSH and LQKENI. V was pared by 2 bases and J by 5 bases, with 16 bases between. This CDR3 has 15 residues. CDR3 bases: TGTGCCAGCTCACCATCGAGGGGCACGGGGGACGAGCAGTACTTC. It codes for CASSPSRGTGDEQYF.